The 8 T cell receptor beta chains presented below share a single source sample, sequenced in a study of cytomegalovirus exposure and HLA in healthy donors. Primers: 60 Vbeta forward and 13 Jbeta reverse. Some clones are missing from TCRdb's copy, which holds only in-frame ones; the method was immunoSEQ multiplex PCR. Of about 130,000 clones in the sample, roughly 76% were seen once. Sequenced sample: PBMCs. The receptors derive from a woman aged 55-69 years in good health and CMV-seropositive.

This chain links TRBV11-1 with TRBJ2-1; 10 nucleotides match TRBD2. Germline-derived CDR1 and CDR2 are SGHAT and FQDESV (reference sequence). The CDR3 extends over 15 amino acids. Trimming removed 3 bases from V and 5 bases from J; junction bases left unmatched: 4. CDR3 bases: TGTGCCAGCAGCTTGAGACTAGCGGGCGACAATGAGCAGTTCTTC. Its translation is CASSLRLAGDNEQFF.

This chain uses TRBV7-2 with TRBJ2-2; 10 positions match TRBD2. This CDR3 has 16 amino acids. The germline CDR1 and CDR2 sequences are SGHTA and FQGNSA. The V segment lost 5 bases and the J segment 0 bases; nucleotides outside the gene matches: 3. CDR3 sequence reads: CASSPTSGSNTGELFF. The CDR3 DNA reads TGTGCCAGCAGCCCGACTAGCGGGTCGAACACCGGGGAGCTGTTTTTT.

The rearrangement joins TRBV28 to TRBJ2-1, with 11 bases aligning to TRBD2. Losses at the gene ends were 3 bases for V and 3 bases for J; bases not matched to a gene: 4. The CDR3 contains 16 residues. The germline V gene encodes CDR1 MDHEN and CDR2 SYDVKM. As DNA, the CDR3 is TGTGCCAGCAGTTTTAGCGGGAGGGCCTTCTACAATGAGCAGTTCTTC. This translates into CASSFSGRAFYNEQFF.

This chain uses TRBV11-2 with TRBJ2-7; 9 positions match TRBD1. The length of the CDR3 is 14 residues. The germline CDR1 and CDR2 sequences are SGHAT and FQNNGV. The V and J ends lost 3 bases and 1 base, in that order; junction bases with no gene match: 1. The CDR3 DNA follows: TGTGCCAGCAGCTTTGACAGGGGGTCCTACGAGCAGTACTTC. This translates into CASSFDRGSYEQYF.

The CDR3 reads CASSQGRGPNTEAFF. The DNA for the CDR3 is TGCGCCAGCAGCCAAGGTAGGGGGCCGAACACTGAAGCTTTCTTT. The chain carries TRBV5-1 and TRBJ1-1, with 7 bases aligning to TRBD1. V lost 4 bases to trimming and J lost 1 base; unmatched junction nucleotides: 7. CDR1 is SGHRS and CDR2 is YFSETQ in the germline V gene. The CDR3 length is 15 residues.

This chain links TRBV19 with TRBJ2-1; 9 nucleotides align to TRBD1. V lost 6 bases and J lost 6; bases outside the gene matches: 9. The germline gives CDR1 LNHDA, CDR2 SQIVND (reference sequence). This CDR3 is 15 amino acids long. The DNA of the CDR3 is TGTGCCAGTAGCTCCGGGACAGGGCTTTTCAATGAGCAGTTCTTC. It is translated as CASSSGTGLFNEQFF.

The chain has TRBV5-6 and TRBJ2-7; 8 positions agree with TRBD1. The CDR3 extends over 16 amino acids. The J segment lost 4 bases and the V segment lost 2 bases, leaving 11 bases of the junction unmatched. The V gene's germline CDR1 is SGHDT and CDR2 YYEEEE. CDR3 sequence (DNA): TGTGCCAGCAGCTTCGACGGACAGGGCGATACATACGAGCAGTACTTC. It codes for CASSFDGQGDTYEQYF.

This rearrangement joins TRBV30 to TRBJ2-7; a weak D match, TRBD2 (5 bases). This CDR3 has 13 residues. CDR1 GTSNPN and CDR2 SVGIG come from the germline V gene (reference sequence). V shed 0 bases and J shed 2 bases, with 8 bases lying between them. CDR3 sequence (DNA): TGTGCCTGGAGTGTCGGGGTTCCCTACGAGCAGTACTTC. This sequence encodes CAWSVGVPYEQYF.